A selection of T cell receptor beta chains follows, all from one sample in a study of T-cell reconstitution after alpha-beta-depleted transplantation in children. From the PCR reads, TCRdb called clonotypes with MiXCR, one entry per CDR3 protein. The table includes more than 400,000 distinct CDR3 sequences, about 45% detected once. Sequences were derived from PBMCs, sampled before TCRalphabeta/CD19-depleted stem cell transplant. Every receptor here comes from a girl aged 2 to 9 with aplastic anemia, due to receive a stem cell transplant. The CDR3 runs from the conserved cysteine through the conserved F or W. The order of the fields is J gene, D gene, V gene, clone size, CDR3 DNA, CDR3 protein. A D gene is named only where the DNA matches it firmly. Not all rows give a size; the values are once, few, many and, for expanded clones, a class.

j_call: TRBJ2-1
d_call: NA
v_call: TRBV18
clone_size: once
cdr3_nt: TGTGCCAGCTCACCACCGACGGAGAGAAATGAGCAGTTCTTC
cdr3_aa: CASSPPTERNEQFF

j_call: TRBJ2-7
d_call: TRBD2
v_call: TRBV30
clone_size: NA
cdr3_nt: TGTGCCTGGAGTGCGGGGGGGCGGGACGAGCAGTACTTC
cdr3_aa: CAWSAGGRDEQYF

j_call: TRBJ1-1
d_call: NA
v_call: TRBV14
clone_size: NA
cdr3_nt: TGTGCCAGCAGCCCCGGACCAGGGGCGAGTGAAGCTTTCTTT
cdr3_aa: CASSPGPGASEAFF

j_call: TRBJ2-3
d_call: NA
v_call: TRBV7-9
clone_size: NA
cdr3_nt: TGTGCCAGCAGCCCTCCGGACAGTTCTCTCAACACAGATACGCAGTATTTT
cdr3_aa: CASSPPDSSLNTDTQYF

j_call: TRBJ2-1
d_call: TRBD1
v_call: TRBV5-1
clone_size: NA
cdr3_nt: TGCGCCAGCAGCCCCCAAGACAGGGGGGTCCAGTTCTTC
cdr3_aa: CASSPQDRGVQFF

j_call: TRBJ1-4
d_call: NA
v_call: TRBV11-2
clone_size: NA
cdr3_nt: TGTGCCAGCAGCTTACAGACACCGAGGCATGAAAAACTGTTTTTT
cdr3_aa: CASSLQTPRHEKLFF

j_call: TRBJ2-5
d_call: TRBD1
v_call: TRBV29-1
clone_size: NA
cdr3_nt: TGCAGCGTTCAGCCCGGGACAGGGGGACCCTCCAAAGAGACCCAGTACTTC
cdr3_aa: CSVQPGTGGPSKETQYF

j_call: TRBJ2-5
d_call: TRBD1
v_call: TRBV6-1
clone_size: NA
cdr3_nt: TGTGCCAGCAGGTCCACAGGGGACGCGGAGACCCAGTACTTC
cdr3_aa: CASRSTGDAETQYF

j_call: TRBJ2-5
d_call: NA
v_call: TRBV10-3
clone_size: NA
cdr3_nt: TGTGCCATCAGTGAGTCGAAAGGGCTTCAAGAGACCCAGTACTTC
cdr3_aa: CAISESKGLQETQYF

j_call: TRBJ2-5
d_call: TRBD2
v_call: TRBV5-1
clone_size: once
cdr3_nt: TGCGCCAGCGGAGGGACTAGCGGGAAAGAGACCCAGTACTTC
cdr3_aa: CASGGTSGKETQYF

j_call: TRBJ2-7
d_call: NA
v_call: TRBV13
clone_size: few
cdr3_nt: TGTGCCAGCAGCTTAAAGGGACTTCCACCGCGGGACGAGCAGTACTTC
cdr3_aa: CASSLKGLPPRDEQYF

j_call: TRBJ2-1
d_call: NA
v_call: TRBV28
clone_size: many
cdr3_nt: TGTGCCAGCAGTACCCTCAATGAGCAGTTCTTC
cdr3_aa: CASSTLNEQFF

j_call: TRBJ2-3
d_call: NA
v_call: TRBV4-1
clone_size: NA
cdr3_nt: TGCGCCAGCAGCCAAGATCGCGCGGGCACGCAGTATTTT
cdr3_aa: CASSQDRAGTQYF

j_call: TRBJ2-2
d_call: NA
v_call: TRBV29-1
clone_size: NA
cdr3_nt: TGCGGGGTATTCAGTTTTCCAAACACCGGGGAGCTGTTTTTT
cdr3_aa: CGVFSFPNTGELFF

j_call: TRBJ2-1
d_call: NA
v_call: TRBV3-1
clone_size: many
cdr3_nt: TGTGCCAGCAGCCCGGCCACAGGGAGTAGTGAGCAGTTCTTC
cdr3_aa: CASSPATGSSEQFF

j_call: TRBJ2-7
d_call: TRBD2
v_call: TRBV7-2
clone_size: NA
cdr3_nt: TGTGCCAGCAGCCCTCCCAGCGGGAGGATCTGGGGCGAGCAGTACTTC
cdr3_aa: CASSPPSGRIWGEQYF

j_call: TRBJ2-1
d_call: NA
v_call: TRBV20-1
clone_size: many
cdr3_nt: TGCAGTGCTAGAGATTTTCAGGGAAGCTCCTACAATGAGCAGTTCTTC
cdr3_aa: CSARDFQGSSYNEQFF

j_call: TRBJ1-1
d_call: NA
v_call: TRBV5-6
clone_size: NA
cdr3_nt: TGTGCCAGCAGCTCAACCTCAGACACGGACACTGAAGCTTTCTTT
cdr3_aa: CASSSTSDTDTEAFF

j_call: TRBJ1-5
d_call: NA
v_call: TRBV11-1
clone_size: NA
cdr3_nt: TGTGCCAGCAGCCAGAATACCCGACAGGATCAGTCTTATAGCAATCAGCCCCAGCATTTT
cdr3_aa: CASSQNTRQDQSYSNQPQHF

j_call: TRBJ2-1
d_call: NA
v_call: TRBV20-1
clone_size: NA
cdr3_nt: TGCAGTGCTAGAGATTGGGCTAGCGTCGATGAGCAGTTCTTC
cdr3_aa: CSARDWASVDEQFF

j_call: TRBJ2-1
d_call: TRBD2
v_call: TRBV9
clone_size: NA
cdr3_nt: TGTGCCAGCAGCGTACTTGGCGGGAGTTACAATGAGCAGTTCTTC
cdr3_aa: CASSVLGGSYNEQFF

j_call: TRBJ1-4
d_call: NA
v_call: TRBV12-3/TRBV12-4
clone_size: NA
cdr3_nt: TGTGCCAGCAGTTTGGAAGCAGGCGCAACTAATGAAAAACTGTTTTTT
cdr3_aa: CASSLEAGATNEKLFF

j_call: TRBJ2-7
d_call: NA
v_call: TRBV4-2
clone_size: NA
cdr3_nt: TGTGCCAGCAGCCAAGTTGTCACAGGAGCCTACGAGCAGTACTTC
cdr3_aa: CASSQVVTGAYEQYF

j_call: TRBJ2-5
d_call: NA
v_call: TRBV4-1
clone_size: NA
cdr3_nt: TGCGCCAGCAGCCAAGTTTCGGGAGCCGGGGAGACCCAGTACTTC
cdr3_aa: CASSQVSGAGETQYF

j_call: TRBJ1-4
d_call: NA
v_call: TRBV9
clone_size: few
cdr3_nt: TGTGCCAGCAGCGCGGGTGACAGCCGTGAAAAACTGTTTTTT
cdr3_aa: CASSAGDSREKLFF

j_call: TRBJ2-3
d_call: NA
v_call: TRBV11-1
clone_size: NA
cdr3_nt: TGTGCCAGCCGTAGGGACTTTAGTTCTAGCACAGATACGCAGTATTTT
cdr3_aa: CASRRDFSSSTDTQYF

j_call: TRBJ2-7
d_call: TRBD1
v_call: TRBV10-3
clone_size: few
cdr3_nt: TGTGCCATCAGCCAACAGGGGGCCTACGAGCAGTACTTC
cdr3_aa: CAISQQGAYEQYF

j_call: TRBJ2-5
d_call: NA
v_call: TRBV7-6
clone_size: many
cdr3_nt: TGTGCCAGCAGCTTAACGGGTCGGGACCAAGAGACCCAGTACTTC
cdr3_aa: CASSLTGRDQETQYF

j_call: TRBJ2-3
d_call: NA
v_call: TRBV5-1
clone_size: NA
cdr3_nt: TGCGCCAGCAGCCGCTACAGGGGCACAGATACGCAGTATTTT
cdr3_aa: CASSRYRGTDTQYF

j_call: TRBJ2-1
d_call: TRBD2
v_call: TRBV3-1
clone_size: NA
cdr3_nt: TGTGCCAGCAGCCGGACTAGCGAGGCCTACAATGAGCAGTTCTTC
cdr3_aa: CASSRTSEAYNEQFF

j_call: TRBJ1-2
d_call: TRBD1
v_call: TRBV24-1
clone_size: NA
cdr3_nt: TGTGCCACCAGTGCGCCGGGACAGGGGAACTATGGCTACACCTTC
cdr3_aa: CATSAPGQGNYGYTF

j_call: TRBJ2-3
d_call: NA
v_call: TRBV12-3/TRBV12-4
clone_size: NA
cdr3_nt: TGTGCCAGCATCCCATCCACAGATACGCAGTATTTT
cdr3_aa: CASIPSTDTQYF

j_call: TRBJ2-7
d_call: TRBD2
v_call: TRBV20-1
clone_size: NA
cdr3_nt: TGCAGTGCTAGTTCCAGCGGGAGCTACGAGCAGTACTTC
cdr3_aa: CSASSSGSYEQYF

j_call: TRBJ1-5
d_call: TRBD1
v_call: TRBV18
clone_size: NA
cdr3_nt: TGTGCCAGCTCACCAAATCGACAGGGTTGGGGCAATCAGCCCCAGCATTTT
cdr3_aa: CASSPNRQGWGNQPQHF

j_call: TRBJ1-6
d_call: NA
v_call: TRBV7-9
clone_size: few
cdr3_nt: TGTGCCAGCAGCGGGACCAGTGTTTATAATTGGGCCCTCCACTTT
cdr3_aa: CASSGTSVYNWALHF

j_call: TRBJ2-1
d_call: TRBD2
v_call: TRBV5-1
clone_size: NA
cdr3_nt: TGCGCCAGCAGCTTGGAAACTAGCGGGAGGTTCGATGAGCAGTTCTTC
cdr3_aa: CASSLETSGRFDEQFF

j_call: TRBJ1-2
d_call: NA
v_call: TRBV5-1
clone_size: NA
cdr3_nt: TGCGCCAGCAGCTTGGAAGTACGGTTGGATGGCTACACCTTC
cdr3_aa: CASSLEVRLDGYTF

j_call: TRBJ1-4
d_call: NA
v_call: TRBV4-1
clone_size: many
cdr3_nt: TGCGCCAGCAGCCAAGTACCCAGGGGTGGCGAAAAACTGTTTTTT
cdr3_aa: CASSQVPRGGEKLFF

j_call: TRBJ2-3
d_call: NA
v_call: TRBV20-1
clone_size: NA
cdr3_nt: TGCAGTGCCGAGCCAACCGTGGGTAGCACAGATACGCAGTATTTT
cdr3_aa: CSAEPTVGSTDTQYF

j_call: TRBJ1-1
d_call: NA
v_call: TRBV28
clone_size: few
cdr3_nt: TGTGCCAGCAGTTTTCTCTCCCGGCAGGCTGAAGCTTTCTTT
cdr3_aa: CASSFLSRQAEAFF

j_call: TRBJ2-3
d_call: TRBD1
v_call: TRBV5-1
clone_size: many
cdr3_nt: TGCGCCAGCAGCTTCGCGGGGACAGGGAAGGATACGCAGTATTTT
cdr3_aa: CASSFAGTGKDTQYF

j_call: TRBJ2-1
d_call: NA
v_call: TRBV6-4
clone_size: NA
cdr3_nt: TGTGCCAGCAGTGATCGAGGTACCAATGAGCAGTTCTTC
cdr3_aa: CASSDRGTNEQFF

j_call: TRBJ2-3
d_call: NA
v_call: TRBV28
clone_size: few
cdr3_nt: TGTGCCAGCAGTTTGGAGTTGGGTACGCAGTATTTT
cdr3_aa: CASSLELGTQYF

j_call: TRBJ2-7
d_call: TRBD2
v_call: TRBV7-8
clone_size: NA
cdr3_nt: TGTGCCAGCAGCTTAAGCGGGGGTACCCCGTACGAGCAGTACTTC
cdr3_aa: CASSLSGGTPYEQYF

j_call: TRBJ1-2
d_call: NA
v_call: TRBV12-3/TRBV12-4
clone_size: many
cdr3_nt: TGTGCCAGCAGTCCCACCAAGGGTATAACTAACTATGGCTACACCTTC
cdr3_aa: CASSPTKGITNYGYTF

j_call: TRBJ2-7
d_call: NA
v_call: TRBV28
clone_size: NA
cdr3_nt: TGTGCCAGCAGTTTGTTTGGGGGTCACGAGCAGTACTTC
cdr3_aa: CASSLFGGHEQYF

j_call: TRBJ1-2
d_call: TRBD1
v_call: TRBV5-1
clone_size: many
cdr3_nt: TGCGCCAGCAGCCTCCGGGACAGGGCCGTAGGTGGCTACACCTTC
cdr3_aa: CASSLRDRAVGGYTF

j_call: TRBJ2-5
d_call: NA
v_call: TRBV11-3
clone_size: NA
cdr3_nt: TGTGCCAGCAGCCCCTCGCCAAGGGGCGGAGAGACCCAGTACTTC
cdr3_aa: CASSPSPRGGETQYF

j_call: TRBJ2-7
d_call: NA
v_call: TRBV12-3/TRBV12-4
clone_size: NA
cdr3_nt: TGTGCCAGCAGCCCATTGGGGCGGTCCTACGAGCAGTACTTC
cdr3_aa: CASSPLGRSYEQYF

j_call: TRBJ2-7
d_call: NA
v_call: TRBV27
clone_size: NA
cdr3_nt: TGTGCCAGCAGTTCCCGGGTGACCTACGAGCAGTACTTC
cdr3_aa: CASSSRVTYEQYF

j_call: TRBJ2-4
d_call: NA
v_call: TRBV5-8
clone_size: NA
cdr3_nt: TGTGCCAGCAGCATTGCGGGGAGACGCGAAGACTTC
cdr3_aa: CASSIAGRREDF

j_call: TRBJ2-7
d_call: NA
v_call: TRBV20-1
clone_size: NA
cdr3_nt: TGCAGTGCTAGAGATTATGAGAGAAGCTACGAGCAGTACTTC
cdr3_aa: CSARDYERSYEQYF